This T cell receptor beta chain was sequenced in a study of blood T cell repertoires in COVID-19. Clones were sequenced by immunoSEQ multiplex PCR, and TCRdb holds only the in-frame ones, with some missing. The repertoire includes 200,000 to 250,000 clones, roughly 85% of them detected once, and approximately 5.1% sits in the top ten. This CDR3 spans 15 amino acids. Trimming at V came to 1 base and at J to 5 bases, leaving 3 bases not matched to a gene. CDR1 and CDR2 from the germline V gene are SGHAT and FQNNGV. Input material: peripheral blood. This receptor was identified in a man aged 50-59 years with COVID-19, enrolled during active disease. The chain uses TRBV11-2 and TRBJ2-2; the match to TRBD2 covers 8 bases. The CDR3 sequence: CASSLAGGLTGELFF. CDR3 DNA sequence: TGTGCCAGCAGCTTAGCGGGGGGGCTTACCGGGGAGCTGTTTTTT.